This T cell receptor beta chain was recorded in a study of blood T cell repertoires in COVID-19. Across the whole study: Whether acute or convalescent, the COVID-19 samples came from the United States, Italy and Spain. PBMCs, B-cell-depleted T cells, or T cells were the source of the cDNA or gDNA that made up the material.

Germline V gene sequence: CDR1 SGHDT, CDR2 YYEEEE. Trimming pared 4 bases from V and 7 bases from J, leaving 14 bases between. This CDR3 is 14 amino acids long. Study processing details: Researchers report that nucleated cell counts were estimated from reference gene primer amplification. Profiling relied on immunoSEQ multiplex PCR, and the TCRdb table lists in-frame clones only, not all of them. The DNA gave D and trimming, while V, J and clone size come from that table. The sample has some 150,000 clones; approximately 86% are singletons. The sequence came from a man between 65 and 80 years old with acute or convalescent COVID-19. J is TRBJ1-4 and V is TRBV5-6; D is uncertain. Sequencing input: peripheral blood. Here the CDR3 reads CASSKRGEAEKLFF. The CDR3 coding sequence is TGTGCCAGCAGCAAGCGGGGTGAGGCTGAAAAACTGTTTTTT.